The entry that follows covers one T cell receptor beta chain sequence. Its specificity is unknown. Trimming removed 3 bases from V and 2 bases from J; junction bases left unmatched: 3. This CDR3 has 15 residues. Germline assignment: CDR1 KGHSH and CDR2 LQKENI. This record belongs to a study of cytomegalovirus exposure and HLA in healthy donors. Study-level results: Later on, an analysis tied around 17,000 TCR beta sequences to HLA alleles at 0.05 false discovery rate. Compared with the roughly 730-donor mean, an Asian-associated ancestry cluster reportedly had fewer N-insertions, according to a later analysis. Earlier analysis yielded a pattern in which most TCR beta V segments were productive about 90% or about 30% of the time. Some segments of the V type, notably TRBV6-2 and TRBV6-3, were excluded as indistinguishable.

13 Jbeta primers and 60 Vbeta primers were used for the PCR. Clones were read by immunoSEQ multiplex PCR, and TCRdb kept only the in-frame ones, dropping some. Among under 150,000 clones listed, 80% were seen once. J is TRBJ2-5 and V is TRBV18; 10 nucleotides align to TRBD1. The origin of this receptor is a middle-aged man in good health and CMV-seropositive. The sample consisted of PBMCs. Here the CDR3 reads CASSPPGQGQETQYF. Written as DNA, the CDR3 is TGTGCCAGCTCACCTCCGGGACAGGGGCAAGAGACCCAGTACTTC.